This T cell receptor (beta chain) was found in a study of blood T cell repertoires in COVID-19 (TCRdb year 2020). About the full investigation: The collaborator samples originated in the United States, Italy and Spain and spanned the acute and convalescent phases of COVID-19. The material from the prospective study consisted of cDNA or gDNA derived from T cells, B-cell-depleted T cells, or PBMCs. The dataset comprised deeply sampled blood TCRbeta repertoires from subjects exposed to, actively infected with, or recovered from COVID-19. A freely available public database, intended as a resource for researchers studying the immune response to SARS-CoV-2, is where the repertoires were released. Samples were obtained from the ongoing ImmuneRACE study (first 160 participants) and from some 1,200 subjects provided by 6 global collaborators. Sample metadata almost always included a de-identified subject ID, COVID-19 status, age in years and sex. Where available, HLA class I and class II types were obtained from metadata supplied by the sample provider rather than from assay-based typing. What the authors observed across the whole study: How much clinical and demographic metadata was included differed by source and by participant, and the metadata was provided uncurated.

TCRbeta CDR3 regions were amplified from genomic DNA by means of the immunoSEQ Assay, a bias-controlled multiplex PCR. In the original analysis: Within the assay, amplification of reference gene primers was used to estimate how many nucleated cells each sample contained. Sequence reads were collapsed and filtered to measure the absolute abundance of every unique TCRbeta CDR3 rearrangement. For each sample, productive Simpson clonality was calculated by taking the square root of Simpson's diversity index across productive rearrangements. Entries here come from immuneACCESS through TCRdb and include only in-frame sequences with V and J called. Some clones fail to appear in such tables; in the studies checked, an unresolved V gene covers under half of the shortfall, and the cause of the remainder is unknown. Clone size and V and J calls were adopted from that table, with D and trimming inferred from the DNA. The sample table records 95,000 to 150,000 clones; around four fifths of these occur just once. Together, the top ten hold under 20% of the sample.

The junction shows trimming of 3 bases on V and 4 bases on J, and the gene matches do not reach 8 bases of it. Inclusive of the bounding cysteine and phenylalanine, the CDR3 is 16 residues long. CDR3 DNA only is kept here, 48 bases in frame from base 1. Sequences MDHEN (CDR1) and SYDVKM (CDR2) are obtained from the germline V gene. Whole blood was collected in K2EDTA tubes by collaborating institutions according to the institutions' own protocols. For TCRbeta analysis, collaborators shipped samples as frozen whole blood, isolated PBMCs, or DNA extracted from either of those sample types. Regarding this clone: There is no known antigen for this receptor. Base quality data are lacking; no much larger clone is found one base away.

Sequencing input: peripheral blood. This sequence was found in a man aged 55 to 70 with active or convalescent COVID-19. This sequence uses TRBV28 and TRBJ2-1, and 8 junction bases match TRBD1. At the DNA level, the sequence is TGTGCCAGCAGTTTCCAGGGGGCGACGAGATACAATGAGCAGTTCTTC. Its amino acids are CASSFQGATRYNEQFF.